A selection of T cell receptor beta chains follows, all from one sample in a study of Graves' ophthalmopathy and Graves' hyperthyroidism. TCRdb re-called the multiplex PCR reads through MiXCR, storing one row per CDR3 protein. Among around 670,000 distinct CDR3 sequences listed, 40% were seen once. The sequencing input was peripheral blood. The receptors stem from an adult man with Graves' ophthalmopathy. The CDR3 runs from the conserved cysteine through the conserved F or W. The D gene is left open where the match is weak. For some rows the clone size is stated as once, few or many, or as a class when expanded; others skip it.

clone_size j_call d_call v_call cdr3_aa cdr3_nt
few TRBJ2-7 . TRBV5-4 CASSLGGADSYEQYF TGTGCCAGCAGCTTGGGTGGCGCCGACTCCTACGAGCAGTACTTC
. TRBJ2-3 . TRBV7-8 CASSLVSGHSTDTQYF TGTGCCAGCAGCTTAGTCAGCGGGCATAGCACAGATACGCAGTATTTT
few TRBJ1-3 . TRBV12-3/TRBV12-4 CASSQDSGNTIYF TGTGCCAGCAGCCAGGACTCTGGAAACACCATATATTTT
many TRBJ1-6 TRBD1 TRBV20-1 CSATGTGTDPLHF TGCAGTGCCACCGGGACAGGGACGGACCCCCTCCACTTT
once TRBJ2-7 TRBD2 TRBV20-1 CSAGGLAGEQYF TGCAGTGCTGGGGGACTAGCGGGGGAGCAGTACTTC
. TRBJ1-2 TRBD1 TRBV10-3 CAIRRDSSGNTF TGTGCCATCAGGAGGGACAGCTCTGGAAACACCTTC
few TRBJ2-7 . TRBV2 CASRTRARGDF TGTGCCAGCAGAACGCGGGCACGAGGGGACTTC
. TRBJ1-1 . TRBV5-5 CASSLASPGEAFF TGTGCCAGCAGCTTGGCCTCCCCAGGGGAAGCTTTCTTT
. TRBJ1-6 TRBD1 TRBV9 CAWSPTGGQGWSPLHF TGTGCCTGGAGTCCAACGGGCGGACAGGGCTGGTCACCCCTCCACTTT
. TRBJ2-5 TRBD1 TRBV2 CASSSRTGGGGETQYF TGTGCCAGCAGTTCCCGGACAGGGGGCGGAGGAGAGACCCAGTACTTC
once TRBJ2-2 TRBD2 TRBV25-1 CASSDLRGGANGELFF TGTGCCAGCAGTGATTTGCGGGGGGGCGCGAACGGGGAGCTGTTTTTT
. TRBJ1-2 TRBD1 TRBV19 CASSQGARAYGYTF TGTGCCAGCTCACAGGGGGCGCGAGCCTATGGCTACACCTTC
few TRBJ2-5 TRBD1 TRBV5-1 CASSLAGTAEGTQYF TGCGCCAGCAGCCTAGCAGGGACAGCTGAGGGGACCCAGTACTTC
. TRBJ2-7 TRBD1 TRBV2 CASAGDREQYF TGTGCCAGCGCTGGGGACAGGGAGCAGTACTTC
. TRBJ2-5 . TRBV13 CASSLFGARETQYF TGTGCCAGCAGCTTATTTGGGGCGCGAGAGACCCAGTACTTC
. TRBJ1-1 TRBD1 TRBV25-1 CASSFARTGGTEAFF TGTGCCAGCAGTTTTGCCCGGACAGGAGGGACTGAAGCTTTCTTT
. TRBJ2-7 TRBD2 TRBV7-9 CASSKGLAGERQYF TGTGCCAGCAGCAAGGGACTAGCGGGAGAAAGGCAGTACTTC
few TRBJ1-1 . TRBV19 CASSSHGRPNTEAFF TGTGCCAGTAGTTCCCACGGGAGGCCGAACACTGAAGCTTTCTTT
once TRBJ1-6 TRBD1 TRBV10-3 CASSWPNSGTENSPLHF TGTGCCAGCAGTTGGCCAAACAGCGGGACAGAGAATTCACCCCTCCACTTT
many TRBJ1-1 . TRBV29-1 CSVAIPSGTSNTEAFF TGCAGCGTCGCCATACCCTCCGGGACATCGAACACTGAAGCTTTCTTT
many TRBJ1-5 . TRBV20-1 CSAEGRGAGNQPQHF TGCAGTGCCGAAGGAAGGGGCGCGGGGAATCAGCCCCAGCATTTT
few TRBJ2-7 TRBD1 TRBV19 CASSRGQSSYEQYF TGTGCCAGTAGTAGGGGACAGTCGTCCTACGAGCAGTACTTC
few TRBJ1-4 . TRBV20-1 CSARDMKFYEKLFF TGCAGTGCTAGAGATATGAAGTTCTACGAAAAACTGTTTTTT
. TRBJ2-7 . TRBV20-1 CSAGVQGTYEQYF TGCAGTGCTGGGGTCCAGGGTACCTACGAGCAGTACTTC
many TRBJ1-6 TRBD1 TRBV9 CASSVGGTGSSPLHF TGTGCCAGCAGCGTAGGGGGGACAGGGAGTTCACCCCTCCACTTT
. TRBJ1-2 TRBD1 TRBV25-1 CASPSAGTANYGYTF TGTGCCAGCCCCTCGGCCGGGACAGCAAACTATGGCTACACCTTC
few TRBJ1-2 . TRBV10-3 CATLEGPSRGYGYTF TGTGCCACCCTAGAGGGACCCAGCCGGGGCTATGGCTACACCTTC
many TRBJ2-6 . TRBV29-1 CSVEEKAIVSGANVLTF TGCAGCGTTGAAGAGAAGGCGATCGTCTCTGGGGCCAACGTCCTGACTTTC
. TRBJ1-2 TRBD1 TRBV29-1 CSVRDRTRGDGYTF TGCAGCGTGCGGGACAGAACCCGGGGGGATGGCTACACCTTC
many TRBJ2-2 TRBD2 TRBV29-1 CSALTSGSVTGELFF TGCAGCGCCCTGACTAGCGGGAGTGTCACCGGGGAGCTGTTTTTT
. TRBJ2-2 . TRBV19 CASSILRNTGELFF TGTGCCAGTAGTATCCTAAGAAACACCGGGGAGCTGTTTTTT
. TRBJ2-5 TRBD2 TRBV7-9 CASSPAREVPETQYF TGTGCCAGCAGCCCGGCTCGGGAGGTTCCAGAGACCCAGTACTTC
. TRBJ2-7 TRBD1 TRBV20-1 CSARRTGYFYEQYF TGCAGTGCCAGACGGACAGGGTATTTCTACGAGCAGTACTTC
. TRBJ2-2 . TRBV11-2 CASSLDLRGELFF TGTGCCAGCAGCTTAGATCTGAGGGGGGAGCTGTTTTTT
. TRBJ2-2 . TRBV25-1 CASSYLRTSNTGELFF TGTGCCAGCAGTTACTTGCGGACTTCGAACACCGGGGAGCTGTTTTTT
. TRBJ2-2 . TRBV25-1 CASSIEGRFAGELFF TGTGCCAGTAGTATAGAAGGCAGGTTCGCCGGGGAGCTGTTTTTT